This T cell receptor (beta chain) was identified during a study of blood T cell repertoires in COVID-19. Study background: T cells, B-cell-depleted T cells, or PBMCs provided the cDNA or gDNA that served as material.

This CDR3 has 18 residues. Germline-derived CDR1 and CDR2 are SGDLS and YYNGEE. V lost 0 bases to trimming and J lost 6 bases; unmatched junction nucleotides: 12. The repertoire was sequenced with immunoSEQ multiplex PCR; TCRdb's copy has only in-frame clones and lacks some. The data show 200,000 to 300,000 clones, with 91% seen just once and around 2.5% held by the top ten. The Seattle patients joined while their infection was active and were tracked longitudinally afterward. V usage is TRBV9 and J usage is TRBJ1-6; 7 bases match TRBD1. The TCR comes from a person under 35 with COVID-19, enrolled during active disease. The source material was peripheral blood. CDR3 region: CASSVVPGRQGTNSPLHF. CDR3 DNA: TGTGCCAGCAGCGTAGTGCCGGGACGACAGGGTACTAATTCACCCCTCCACTTT.